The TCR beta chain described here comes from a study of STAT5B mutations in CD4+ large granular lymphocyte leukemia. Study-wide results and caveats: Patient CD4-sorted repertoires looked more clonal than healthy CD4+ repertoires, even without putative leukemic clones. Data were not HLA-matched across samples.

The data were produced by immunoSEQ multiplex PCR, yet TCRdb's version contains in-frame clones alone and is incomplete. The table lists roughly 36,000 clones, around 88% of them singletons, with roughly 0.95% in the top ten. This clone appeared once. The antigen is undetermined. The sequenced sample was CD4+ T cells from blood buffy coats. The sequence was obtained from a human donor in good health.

The DNA for the CDR3 is TGTGCCAGCAGCTTATTTCGACTAGCGGGAGGGAACACCGGGGAGCTGTTTTTT. It is translated as CASSLFRLAGGNTGELFF. V gene TRBV11-2 combines with J gene TRBJ2-2; 13 bases align to TRBD2. V was clipped by 2 bases and J by 1 base; unmatched bases: 4. Germline V gene lookup returns CDR1 SGHAT and CDR2 FQNNGV. CDR3 size: 18 residues.